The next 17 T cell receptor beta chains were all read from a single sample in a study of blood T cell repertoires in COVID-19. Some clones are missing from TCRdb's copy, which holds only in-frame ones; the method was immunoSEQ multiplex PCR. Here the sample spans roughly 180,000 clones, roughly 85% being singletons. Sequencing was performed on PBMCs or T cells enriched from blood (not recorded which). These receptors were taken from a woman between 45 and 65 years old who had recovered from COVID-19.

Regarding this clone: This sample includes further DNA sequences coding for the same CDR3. The CDR3 region is CASSLGTATDTQYF. The DNA of the CDR3 is TGCGCCAGCAGCTTGGGAACAGCCACAGATACGCAGTATTTT. The gene calls are TRBV5-1 and TRBJ2-3; D is unclear. The germline V and J ends were trimmed by 0 bases and 2 bases, with 7 bases remaining between them. This CDR3 contains 14 residues. CDR1 is SGHRS and CDR2 is YFSETQ in the germline V gene. The full variable domain, rest sourced from reference TRBV5-1 and TRBJ2-3, is KAGVTQTPRYLIKTRGQQVTLSCSPISGHRSVSWYQQTPGQGLQFLFEYFSETQRNKGNFPGRFSGRQFSNSRSEMNVSTLELGDSALYLCASSLGTATDTQYFGPGTRLTVL.

CDR3 amino acids: CASSSSGTKYGYTF. For the CDR3, the DNA is TGTGCCAGCAGTTCCAGCGGGACAAAATATGGCTACACCTTC. The chain combines TRBV28 with TRBJ1-2; a possible D gene is TRBD1 (6 bases). Germline V gene data show CDR1 as MDHEN and CDR2 as SYDVKM. V dropped 4 bases and J dropped 5 bases, with 14 bases sitting between them. CDR3 length: 14 amino acids.

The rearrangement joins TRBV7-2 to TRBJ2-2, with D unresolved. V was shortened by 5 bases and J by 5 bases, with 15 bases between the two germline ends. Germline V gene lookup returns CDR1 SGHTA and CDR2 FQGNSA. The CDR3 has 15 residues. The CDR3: CASSPPGIRTGELFF. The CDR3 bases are TGTGCCAGCAGCCCCCCAGGTATACGGACCGGGGAGCTGTTTTTT. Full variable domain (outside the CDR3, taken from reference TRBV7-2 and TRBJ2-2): GAGVSQSPSNKVTEKGKDVELRCDPISGHTALYWYRQSLGQGLEFLIYFQGNSAPDKSGLPSDRFSAERTGGSVSTLTIQRTQQEDSAVYLCASSPPGIRTGELFFGEGSRLTVL.

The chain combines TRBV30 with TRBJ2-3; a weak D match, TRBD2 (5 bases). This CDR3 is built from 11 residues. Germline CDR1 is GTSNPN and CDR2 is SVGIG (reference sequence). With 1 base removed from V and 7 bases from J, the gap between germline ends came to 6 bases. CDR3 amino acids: CAWSASYTQYF. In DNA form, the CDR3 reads TGTGCCTGGAGTGCTAGCTATACGCAGTATTTT.

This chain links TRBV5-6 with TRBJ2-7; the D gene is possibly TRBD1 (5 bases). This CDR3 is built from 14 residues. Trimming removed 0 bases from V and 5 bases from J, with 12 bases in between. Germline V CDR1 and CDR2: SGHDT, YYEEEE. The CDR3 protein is CASSLARVSDEQYV. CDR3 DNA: TGTGCCAGCAGCTTGGCCAGGGTTTCCGACGAGCAGTACGTC.

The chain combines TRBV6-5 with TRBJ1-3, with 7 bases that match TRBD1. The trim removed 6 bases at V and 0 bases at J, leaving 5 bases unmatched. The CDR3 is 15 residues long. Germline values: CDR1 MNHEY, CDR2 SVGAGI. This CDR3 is CASSRQGASGNTIYF. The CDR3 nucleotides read TGTGCCAGCAGCCGACAGGGAGCCTCTGGAAACACCATATATTTT.

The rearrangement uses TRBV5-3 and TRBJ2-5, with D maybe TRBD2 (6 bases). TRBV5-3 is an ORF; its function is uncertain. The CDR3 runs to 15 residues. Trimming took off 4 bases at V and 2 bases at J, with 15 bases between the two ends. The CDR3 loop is CARSHGTQFQETQYF. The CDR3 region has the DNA TGTGCCAGAAGCCACGGGACTCAGTTTCAAGAGACCCAGTACTTC.

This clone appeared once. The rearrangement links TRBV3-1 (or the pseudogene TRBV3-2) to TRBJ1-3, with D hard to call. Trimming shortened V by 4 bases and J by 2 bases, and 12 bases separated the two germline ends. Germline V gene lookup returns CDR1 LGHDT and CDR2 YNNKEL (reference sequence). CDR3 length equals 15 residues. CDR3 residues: CASSPMGGAGNTIYF. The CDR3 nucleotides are TGTGCCAGCAGCCCCATGGGCGGGGCTGGAAACACCATATATTTT.

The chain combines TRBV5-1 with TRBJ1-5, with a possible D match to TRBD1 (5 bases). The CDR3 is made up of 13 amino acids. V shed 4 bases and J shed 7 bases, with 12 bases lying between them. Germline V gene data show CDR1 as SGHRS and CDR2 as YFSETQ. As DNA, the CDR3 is TGCGCCAGCAGCCAGGGCGATGGGCAGCCCCAGCATTTT. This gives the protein CASSQGDGQPQHF.

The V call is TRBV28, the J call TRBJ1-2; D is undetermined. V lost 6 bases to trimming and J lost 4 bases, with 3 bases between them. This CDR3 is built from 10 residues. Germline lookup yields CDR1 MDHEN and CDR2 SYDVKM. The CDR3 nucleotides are TGTGCCAGCAGCAGCTATGGCTACACCTTC. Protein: CASSSYGYTF.

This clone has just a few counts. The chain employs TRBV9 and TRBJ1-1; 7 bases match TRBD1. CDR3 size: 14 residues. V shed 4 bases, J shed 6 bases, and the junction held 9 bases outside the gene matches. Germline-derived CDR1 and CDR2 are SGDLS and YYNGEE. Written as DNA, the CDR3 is TGTGCCAGCAGCCCCCGGGGACAGTCGCCTGAAGCTTTCTTT. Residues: CASSPRGQSPEAFF.

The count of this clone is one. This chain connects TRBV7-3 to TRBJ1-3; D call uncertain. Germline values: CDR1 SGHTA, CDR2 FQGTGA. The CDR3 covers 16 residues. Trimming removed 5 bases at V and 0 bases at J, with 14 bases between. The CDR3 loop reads CASSPDGATSGNTIYF. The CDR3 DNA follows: TGTGCCAGCAGCCCCGACGGAGCAACCTCTGGAAACACCATATATTTT.

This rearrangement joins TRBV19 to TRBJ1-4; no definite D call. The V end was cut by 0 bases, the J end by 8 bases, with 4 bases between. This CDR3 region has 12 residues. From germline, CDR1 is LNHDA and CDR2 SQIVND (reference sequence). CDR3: CASSIEGEKLFF. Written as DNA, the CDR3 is TGTGCCAGTAGTATAGAGGGCGAAAAACTGTTTTTT. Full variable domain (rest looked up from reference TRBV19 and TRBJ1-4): DGGITQSPKYLFRKEGQNVTLSCEQNLNHDAMYWYRQDPGQGLRLIYYSQIVNDFQKGDIAEGYSVSREKKESFPLTVTSAQKNPTAFYLCASSIEGEKLFFGSGTQLSVL.

The CDR3 sequence: CASNPGDNNYGYTF. CDR3 DNA: TGTGCCAGCAACCCTGGGGACAATAACTATGGCTACACCTTC. V gene TRBV7-9 combines with J gene TRBJ1-2, with D possibly being TRBD1 (6 bases). The CDR3 contains 14 residues. Germline CDR1 SEHNR, CDR2 FQNEAQ (reference sequence). Deletions cut 7 bases from V and 1 base from J, with 13 bases between. Variable domain in full (rest from reference TRBV7-9 and TRBJ1-2): DTGVSQNPRHKITKRGQNVTFRCDPISEHNRLYWYRQTLGQGPEFLTYFQNEAQLEKSRLLSDRFSAERPKGSFSTLEIQRTEQGDSAMYLCASNPGDNNYGYTFGSGTRLTVV.

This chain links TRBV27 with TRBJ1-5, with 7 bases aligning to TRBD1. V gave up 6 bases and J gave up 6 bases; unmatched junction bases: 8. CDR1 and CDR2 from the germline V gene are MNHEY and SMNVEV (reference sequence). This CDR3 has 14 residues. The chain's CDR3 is CASSASGGSQPQHF. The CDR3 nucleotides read TGTGCCAGCAGCGCCTCAGGGGGGAGTCAGCCCCAGCATTTT.

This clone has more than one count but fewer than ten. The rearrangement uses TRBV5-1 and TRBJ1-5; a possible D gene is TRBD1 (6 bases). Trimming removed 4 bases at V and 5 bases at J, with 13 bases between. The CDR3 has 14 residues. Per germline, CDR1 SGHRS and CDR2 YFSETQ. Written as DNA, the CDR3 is TGCGCCAGCAGCATGGGGGCGAAGGATCAGCCCCAGCATTTT. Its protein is CASSMGAKDQPQHF.

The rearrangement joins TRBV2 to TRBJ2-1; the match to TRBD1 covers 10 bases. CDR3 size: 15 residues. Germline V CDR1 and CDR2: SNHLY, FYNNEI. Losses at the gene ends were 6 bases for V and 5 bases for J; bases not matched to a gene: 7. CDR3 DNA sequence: TGTGCCAGCAGCCGGGACAGGGGCAACAACAATGAGCAGTTCTTC. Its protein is CASSRDRGNNNEQFF. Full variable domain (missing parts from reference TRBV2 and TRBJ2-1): EPEVTQTPSHQVTQMGQEVILRCVPISNHLYFYWYRQILGQKVEFLVSFYNNEISEKSEIFDDQFSVERPDGSNFTLKIRSTKLEDSAMYFCASSRDRGNNNEQFFGPGTRLTVL.